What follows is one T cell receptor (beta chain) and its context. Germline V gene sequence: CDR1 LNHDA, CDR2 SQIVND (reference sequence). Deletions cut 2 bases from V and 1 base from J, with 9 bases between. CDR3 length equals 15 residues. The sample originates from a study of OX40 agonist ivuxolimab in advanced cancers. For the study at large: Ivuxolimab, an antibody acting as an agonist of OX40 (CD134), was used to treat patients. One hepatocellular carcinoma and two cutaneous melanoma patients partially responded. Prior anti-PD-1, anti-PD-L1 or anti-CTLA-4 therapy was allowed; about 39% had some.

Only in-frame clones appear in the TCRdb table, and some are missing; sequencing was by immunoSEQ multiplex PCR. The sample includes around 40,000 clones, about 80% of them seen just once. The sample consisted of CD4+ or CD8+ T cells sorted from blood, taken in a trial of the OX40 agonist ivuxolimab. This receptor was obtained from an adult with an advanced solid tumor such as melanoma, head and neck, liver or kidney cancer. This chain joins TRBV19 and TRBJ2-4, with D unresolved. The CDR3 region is CASSIPGPAKNIQYF. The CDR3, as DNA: TGTGCCAGTAGTATACCTGGGCCCGCCAAAAACATTCAGTACTTC.